A selection of T cell receptor beta chains follows, all from one sample in a study of blood T cell repertoires in COVID-19. Produced via immunoSEQ multiplex PCR; TCRdb's table is partial and in-frame only. The sample has 250,000 to 350,000 clones; about 88% are singletons. Sequencing used peripheral blood. The receptors were sampled from a woman aged 25-40 years with COVID-19, enrolled during active disease. Each CDR3 is given with its conserved first and last residue. The D gene is left open where the match is weak. Size tells how often a clone was seen (once, few, many) or the class of an expanded clone, and some rows leave it out.

>TRBJ1-2|TRBV6-5|-|-
TGTGCCAGCAGGCGGGGGGAACGGGATGGCTACACCTTC
CASRRGERDGYTF
>TRBJ2-7|TRBV2|-|-
TGTGCCAGCAGTGAAACACAGGGTTACGAGCAGTACTTC
CASSETQGYEQYF
>TRBJ1-1|TRBV18|-|-
TGTGCCAGCTCACCACCATCGGGCACTGAAGCTTTCTTT
CASSPPSGTEAFF
>TRBJ1-4|TRBV5-1|few|-
TGCGCCAGCAGCTTCGGCAGGGCCGGTGAAAAACTGTTTTTT
CASSFGRAGEKLFF
>TRBJ1-2|TRBV12-3/TRBV12-4|-|-
TGTGCCAGCAGCCAAGAACTAGACTATGGCTACACCTTC
CASSQELDYGYTF
>TRBJ1-5|TRBV5-1|-|TRBD1
TGCGCCAGCAGCTCGACAGGGCACCAGCCCCAGCATTTT
CASSSTGHQPQHF
>TRBJ2-2|TRBV5-1|-|-
TGCGCCAGCAGCTCAAACAGGGCAGGGACCGGGGAGCTGTTTTTT
CASSSNRAGTGELFF
>TRBJ2-7|TRBV30|-|-
TGTGCCTGGAGTGTTGGGCGCGAGCAGTACTTC
CAWSVGREQYF
>TRBJ2-3|TRBV7-9|-|TRBD2
TGTGCCAGCAGCTCCTTGGTGGTAGCGGGAGCCCCAGATACGCAGTATTTT
CASSSLVVAGAPDTQYF
>TRBJ2-7|TRBV6-1|-|TRBD2
TGTGCCAGCAGTGAAAGAGTTCGGACTAGCGGGAGACAGTACGAGCAGTACTTC
CASSERVRTSGRQYEQYF
>TRBJ1-2|TRBV5-4|-|-
TGTGCCAGCAGCCCACCTGTACCTTCGAGTGGCTACACCTTC
CASSPPVPSSGYTF
>TRBJ2-7|TRBV11-2|-|-
TGTGCCAGCAGCGGGCGGCCCGGGCGGGACTCCATAGACTACGAGCAGTACTTC
CASSGRPGRDSIDYEQYF
>TRBJ2-1|TRBV30|-|TRBD2
TGTGCCTGGAGTCGCCCTAGCGGGAGCCATGAGCAGTTCTTC
CAWSRPSGSHEQFF
>TRBJ1-3|TRBV6-2/TRBV6-3|-|-
TGTGCCAGCAGTTATCAGGGGAGAGGAAACACCATATATTTT
CASSYQGRGNTIYF
>TRBJ1-5|TRBV25-1|-|-
TGTGCCAGCAGTGAAGCCAGGGCCAATCAGCCCCAGCATTTT
CASSEARANQPQHF
>TRBJ2-5|TRBV7-3|-|-
TGTGCCAGCAGCTTAGCCCCAGGAGCGGAAGAGACCCAGTACTTC
CASSLAPGAEETQYF
>TRBJ1-3|TRBV4-1|-|-
TGCGCCAGCAGCCAGCCCACAGGGAGGGCAGGAAACACCATATATTTT
CASSQPTGRAGNTIYF
>TRBJ2-5|TRBV15|-|-
TGTGCCACCAGCAGAGGGTTGGAGGGAGTGGAGACCCAGTACTTC
CATSRGLEGVETQYF
>TRBJ1-1|TRBV6-5|-|TRBD1
TGTGCCAGCAGTTACCGGGACAGGGCTTTCTTT
CASSYRDRAFF
>TRBJ1-5|TRBV30|-|-
TGTGCCTGGAGTGACGACATTAGCAATCAGCCCCAGCATTTT
CAWSDDISNQPQHF
>TRBJ1-2|TRBV28|-|TRBD1
TGTGCCAGCAGTGTCGGGACAGGGCCTTACACCTTC
CASSVGTGPYTF
>TRBJ2-1|TRBV5-4|-|-
TGTGCCAGCAGCTTGGAGAGCTCCTACAATGAGCAGTTCTTC
CASSLESSYNEQFF
>TRBJ2-3|TRBV10-1|-|-
TGCGCCAGCAGTGAGTCGGAGACGGGAGTACGCACAGATACGCAGTATTTT
CASSESETGVRTDTQYF
>TRBJ1-1|TRBV27|few|-
TGTGCCAGCAGTTTATTTCTCCGGGGAGCTGACACTGAAGCTTTCTTT
CASSLFLRGADTEAFF
>TRBJ2-7|TRBV6-2/TRBV6-3|-|-
TGTGCCAGCAGTTACTCCCGGTCTGCCTACGAGCAGTACTTC
CASSYSRSAYEQYF
>TRBJ2-1|TRBV18|-|TRBD1
TGTGCCAGCTCACCACCGGCAGGGGGTGGGCACTACAATGAGCAGTTCTTC
CASSPPAGGGHYNEQFF
>TRBJ2-2|TRBV19|-|TRBD1
TGTGCCAGTAGTATAGAAGGGGGCGCATTCACCGGGGAGCTGTTTTTT
CASSIEGGAFTGELFF
>TRBJ1-5|TRBV2|-|TRBD1
TGTGCCAGCAGTGCTTCACTTGGACAGGGGTTTCCGTCTAGCAATCAGCCCCAGCATTTT
CASSASLGQGFPSSNQPQHF
>TRBJ1-1|TRBV30|-|-
TGTGCCTGGAGTGCAGGGTACAACACTGAAGCTTTCTTT
CAWSAGYNTEAFF
>TRBJ1-5|TRBV30|-|TRBD1
TGTGCCTGGAGTGTAGGTGACAGGGTATGGAATCAGCCCCAGCATTTT
CAWSVGDRVWNQPQHF
>TRBJ2-4|TRBV5-6|few|TRBD1
TGTGCCAGCAGCTCCGGGACAGGGATAAACATTCAGTACTTC
CASSSGTGINIQYF
>TRBJ1-6|TRBV4-3|-|TRBD1
TGCGCCAGCAGCCGGCAACAGGGGTACCAATCACCCCTCCACTTT
CASSRQQGYQSPLHF
>TRBJ2-2|TRBV28|-|TRBD2
TGTGCCAGCAGTTACTACTCGGGGGGGAACACCGGGGAGCTGTTTTTT
CASSYYSGGNTGELFF
>TRBJ1-6|TRBV7-2|-|-
TGTGCCAGCAGCTTGGAGAGCTCCTATAATTCACCCCTCCACTTT
CASSLESSYNSPLHF
>TRBJ1-4|TRBV6-5|-|TRBD1
TGTGCCAGCAGTTACTCCCCGACAGGGAGCTATGAAAAACTGTTTTTT
CASSYSPTGSYEKLFF
>TRBJ1-4|TRBV5-1|-|-
TGCGCCAGCAGCGAACAGTTGGCTTCAGCTAATGAAAAACTGTTTTTT
CASSEQLASANEKLFF
>TRBJ1-2|TRBV5-4|-|-
TGTGCCAGCAGCGGACATCCTAACTATGGCTACACCTTC
CASSGHPNYGYTF
>TRBJ2-7|TRBV7-3|-|-
TGTGCCAGCAGGTCCGCCGAGGAGCAGTACTTC
CASRSAEEQYF
>TRBJ2-7|TRBV5-1|-|TRBD1
TGCGCCAGCAGCTCGTTGACAGGGGGCATCGACGAGCAGTACTTC
CASSSLTGGIDEQYF
>TRBJ1-5|TRBV27|-|-
TGTGCCAGCGGCGGAACCAATCAGCCCCAGCATTTT
CASGGTNQPQHF
>TRBJ2-7|TRBV19|-|TRBD2
TGTGCTGGGACTAGCGGATCCTACGAGCAGTACTTC
CAGTSGSYEQYF
>TRBJ2-2|TRBV5-5|-|TRBD1
TGTGCCAGCAGCTCTCGGACAGGGGCTGGCGGGGAGCTGTTTTTT
CASSSRTGAGGELFF
>TRBJ2-1|TRBV7-2|-|TRBD2
TGTGCCAGCAGCTCGCGACTAGCGGGAGTAAATGAGCAGTTCTTC
CASSSRLAGVNEQFF
>TRBJ1-5|TRBV19|-|TRBD1
TGTGCCAGTAGTGGGGGGGACAGGGGAAAAAGGCAGCCCCAGCATTTT
CASSGGDRGKRQPQHF
>TRBJ2-7|TRBV4-2|-|TRBD2
TGTGCCAGCAGCCACGGAGAACTAGCGGAGACCTACGAGCAGTACTTC
CASSHGELAETYEQYF
>TRBJ2-3|TRBV24-1|once|TRBD2
TGTGCCACCAGTGATCCGGGACTAGCGGGAGGAGGCACAGATACGCAGTATTTT
CATSDPGLAGGGTDTQYF